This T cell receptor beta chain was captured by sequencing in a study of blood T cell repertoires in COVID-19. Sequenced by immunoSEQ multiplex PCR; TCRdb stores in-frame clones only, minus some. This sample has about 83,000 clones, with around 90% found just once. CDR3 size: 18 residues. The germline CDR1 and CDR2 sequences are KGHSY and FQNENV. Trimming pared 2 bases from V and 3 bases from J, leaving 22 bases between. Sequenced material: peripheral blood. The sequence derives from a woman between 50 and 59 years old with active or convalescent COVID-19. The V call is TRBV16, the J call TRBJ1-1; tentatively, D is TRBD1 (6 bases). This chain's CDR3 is CASSQQGSRVGSYTEAFF. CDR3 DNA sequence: TGTGCCAGCAGCCAACAGGGGAGCAGGGTAGGATCCTACACTGAAGCTTTCTTT.